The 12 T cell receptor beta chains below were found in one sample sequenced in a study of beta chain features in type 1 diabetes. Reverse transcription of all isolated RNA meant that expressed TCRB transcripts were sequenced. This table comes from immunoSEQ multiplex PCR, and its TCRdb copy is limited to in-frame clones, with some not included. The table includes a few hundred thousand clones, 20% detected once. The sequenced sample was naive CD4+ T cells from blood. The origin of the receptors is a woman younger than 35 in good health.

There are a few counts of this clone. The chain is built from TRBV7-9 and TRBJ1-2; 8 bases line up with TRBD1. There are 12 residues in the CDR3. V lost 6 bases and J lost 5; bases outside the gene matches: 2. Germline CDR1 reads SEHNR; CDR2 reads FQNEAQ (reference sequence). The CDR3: CASSTGGYGYTF. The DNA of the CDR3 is TGTGCCAGCAGTACAGGGGGATATGGCTACACCTTC.

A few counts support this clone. The CDR3 region is CASSPGTGGGEQYF. The CDR3, as DNA: TGTGCCAGCTCACCCGGGACAGGGGGCGGTGAGCAGTACTTC. The chain employs TRBV18 and TRBJ2-7, with 12 bases matching TRBD1. The CDR3 length is 14 residues. V was pared by 3 bases and J by 7 bases, with 4 bases of the junction left unmatched. Germline lookup yields CDR1 KGHSH and CDR2 LQKENI.

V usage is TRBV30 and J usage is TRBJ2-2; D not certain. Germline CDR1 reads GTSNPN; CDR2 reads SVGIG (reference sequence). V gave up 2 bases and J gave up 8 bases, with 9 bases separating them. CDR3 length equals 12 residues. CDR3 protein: CAWSIPGGELFF. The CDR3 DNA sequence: TGTGCCTGGAGTATTCCCGGGGGGGAGCTGTTTTTT.

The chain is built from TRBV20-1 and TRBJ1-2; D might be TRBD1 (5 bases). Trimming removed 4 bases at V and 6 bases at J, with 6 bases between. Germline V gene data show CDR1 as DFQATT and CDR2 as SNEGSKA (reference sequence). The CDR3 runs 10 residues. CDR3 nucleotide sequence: TGCAGTGCTAAAGGGGATGGCTACACCTTC. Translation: CSAKGDGYTF.

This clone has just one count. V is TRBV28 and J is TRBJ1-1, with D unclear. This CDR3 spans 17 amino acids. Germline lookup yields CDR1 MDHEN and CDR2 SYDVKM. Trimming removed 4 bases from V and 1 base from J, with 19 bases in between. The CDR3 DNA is TGTGCCAGCAGTTCCAAACCCGGTTCGGTCGGGAACACTGAAGCTTTCTTT. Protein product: CASSSKPGSVGNTEAFF.

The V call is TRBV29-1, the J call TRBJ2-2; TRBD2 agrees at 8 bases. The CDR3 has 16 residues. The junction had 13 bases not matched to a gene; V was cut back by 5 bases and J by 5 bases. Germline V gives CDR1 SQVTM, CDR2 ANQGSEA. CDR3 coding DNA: TGCAGCGTTCAAGTTCCCCCTAGCGGGCCGACCGGGGAGCTGTTTTTT. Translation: CSVQVPPSGPTGELFF.

The CDR3 protein is CASSQDIKSSTGGEQYF. CDR3 in DNA: TGTGCCAGCAGCCAAGATATCAAGTCCTCGACAGGCGGCGAGCAGTACTTC. J is TRBJ2-7 and V is TRBV4-2, with D maybe TRBD1 (6 bases). Trimming pared 0 bases from V and 6 bases from J, leaving 21 bases between. The CDR3 contains 17 residues. CDR1 is LGHNA and CDR2 is YNFKEQ in the germline V gene.

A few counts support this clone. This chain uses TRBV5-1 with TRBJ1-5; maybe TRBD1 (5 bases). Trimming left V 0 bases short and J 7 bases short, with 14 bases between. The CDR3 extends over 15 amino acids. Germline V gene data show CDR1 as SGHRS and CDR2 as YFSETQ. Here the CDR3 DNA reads TGCGCCAGCAGCTTGGAGGTAGGGGCTGGACAGCCCCAGCATTTT. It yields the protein CASSLEVGAGQPQHF.

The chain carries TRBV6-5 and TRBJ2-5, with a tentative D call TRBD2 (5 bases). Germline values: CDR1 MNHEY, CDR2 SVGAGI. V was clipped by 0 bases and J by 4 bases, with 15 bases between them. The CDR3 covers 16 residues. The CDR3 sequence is CASSYSSGLWGETQYF. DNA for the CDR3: TGTGCCAGCAGTTACTCGAGCGGACTTTGGGGAGAGACCCAGTACTTC.

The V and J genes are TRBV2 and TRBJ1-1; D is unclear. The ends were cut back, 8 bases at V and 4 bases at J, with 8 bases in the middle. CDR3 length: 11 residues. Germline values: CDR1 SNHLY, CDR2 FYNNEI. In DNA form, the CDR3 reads TGTGCCAGCCAGCGGGCCACTGAAGCTTTCTTT. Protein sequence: CASQRATEAFF.

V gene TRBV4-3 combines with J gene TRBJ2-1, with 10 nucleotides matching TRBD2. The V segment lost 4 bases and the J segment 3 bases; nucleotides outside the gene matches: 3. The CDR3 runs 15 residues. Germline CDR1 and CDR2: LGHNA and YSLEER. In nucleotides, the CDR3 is TGCGCCAGCAGCCCCACTAGCGGGGACTACAATGAGCAGTTCTTC. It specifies CASSPTSGDYNEQFF.

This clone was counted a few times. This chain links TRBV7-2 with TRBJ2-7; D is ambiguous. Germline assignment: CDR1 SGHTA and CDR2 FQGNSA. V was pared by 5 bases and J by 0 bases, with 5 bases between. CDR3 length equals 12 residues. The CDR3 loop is CASSASSYEQYF. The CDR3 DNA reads TGTGCCAGCAGCGCGAGCTCCTACGAGCAGTACTTC.